The source of this T cell receptor (beta chain) is a study of blood T cell repertoires in COVID-19. This clone was detected only a few times. Cohort placement rested on clinical history that participants reported themselves. Assay: immunoSEQ multiplex PCR; the TCRdb copy retains only in-frame clones and omits some. The table has roughly 150,000 clones, 79% seen once; the top ten hold roughly 19%. This CDR3 spans 16 amino acids. V was clipped by 0 bases and J by 6 bases, with 15 bases between them. The V gene's germline CDR1 is SEHNR and CDR2 FQNEAQ (reference sequence). Sequenced material: PBMCs or T cells enriched from blood (not recorded which). The chain combines TRBV7-9 with TRBJ2-1, with a tentative D call TRBD1 (6 bases). The TCR originated in a woman in her sixties or seventies in a cohort exposed to, infected with or recovered from COVID-19 (not recorded which). CDR3 sequence reads: CASSLAGRGWVNEQFF. CDR3 bases: TGTGCCAGCAGCTTAGCCGGCAGGGGTTGGGTCAATGAGCAGTTCTTC.